Listed here are 24 T cell receptor beta chains from one sample, sequenced in a study of shared T cell receptors in the human thymus. Assay: immunoSEQ multiplex PCR; the TCRdb copy retains only in-frame clones and omits some. The data hold some 640,000 clones, with around 87% observed a single time. This sample also appeared in a second study, on human thymus T cells.

The sample comprised thymocytes. The receptors come from a boy in the first two years of life with a congenital heart defect.

The chain carries TRBV7-2 and TRBJ2-2; D might be TRBD2 (6 bases). Trimming cost V 5 bases and J 6 bases, with 25 bases left between them. The CDR3 sequence is 18 residues long. Germline CDR1 is SGHTA and CDR2 is FQGNSA. The CDR3 DNA reads TGTGCCAGCAGCCCGGAGACTAGTAGGGTTTTCGGGCCCGGGGAGCTGTTTTTT. It codes for CASSPETSRVFGPGELFF.

The CDR3: CASSLTTQDRGVYEQYF. The DNA of the CDR3 is TGTGCCAGCAGCCTTACAACGCAGGACAGGGGGGTCTACGAGCAGTACTTC. The V and J genes are TRBV11-2 and TRBJ2-7; 10 bases align to TRBD1. Germline V gene sequence: CDR1 SGHAT, CDR2 FQNNGV. The trim removed 5 bases at V and 3 bases at J, leaving 13 bases unmatched. The CDR3 is 17 residues long.

This rearrangement joins TRBV6-1 to TRBJ2-5; 8 positions match TRBD2. Trimming cost V 7 bases and J 1 base; bases outside gene matches: 2. The V gene's germline CDR1 is MNHNS and CDR2 SASEGT. This CDR3 comprises 13 residues. CDR3 sequence reads: CASTSGGQETQYF. The CDR3 DNA follows: TGTGCCAGCACAAGCGGGGGCCAAGAGACCCAGTACTTC.

J is TRBJ1-1 and V is TRBV27, with 7 bases matching TRBD1. The V and J ends lost 7 bases and 0 bases, in that order; junction bases with no gene match: 5. Germline lookup yields CDR1 MNHEY and CDR2 SMNVEV (reference sequence). This CDR3 region has 14 residues. CDR3 region: CASNTGQMNTEAFF. The CDR3 DNA reads as TGTGCCAGCAATACGGGACAGATGAACACTGAAGCTTTCTTT.

The table lists this clone with a count of one. The chain couples TRBV4-1 to TRBJ2-4; 7 positions match TRBD2. CDR3 length: 15 residues. J lost 4 bases, V lost 1 base, and 4 bases had no gene match. Per the germline V gene, CDR1 is MGHRA and CDR2 is YSYEKL. The CDR3 loop reads CASSQAAGVKNIQYF. The DNA for the CDR3 is TGCGCCAGCAGCCAAGCGGCGGGGGTAAAAAACATTCAGTACTTC.

This chain uses TRBV5-6 with TRBJ1-5; 9 nucleotides match TRBD1. Germline trimming cut 3 bases from V and 11 bases from J; bases unmatched to any gene: 12. Germline assignment: CDR1 SGHDT and CDR2 YYEEEE. The CDR3 runs 15 residues. The CDR3 sequence: CASSYNSTGGETQHF. For the CDR3, the DNA is TGTGCCAGCAGCTATAACTCCACAGGGGGCGAAACCCAGCATTTT.

The chain carries TRBV5-5 and TRBJ2-3; 8 nucleotides agree with TRBD2. After removal of 0 bases from V and 2 bases from J, the junction contained 5 bases not matched to a gene. This CDR3 is 16 amino acids long. Germline-derived CDR1 and CDR2 are SGHKS and YYEKEE (reference sequence). The CDR3 loop is CASSLELLADTDTQYF. DNA for the CDR3: TGTGCCAGCAGCTTGGAACTACTAGCGGACACAGATACGCAGTATTTT.

The CDR3 region is CASSPKCPNQPQHF. The CDR3 DNA is TGTGCCAGCTCACCTAAATGTCCCAATCAGCCCCAGCATTTT. This rearrangement joins TRBV18 to TRBJ1-5; D unresolved. The CDR3 spans 14 residues. Trimming stripped 3 bases from V and 3 bases from J, with 9 bases between. CDR1 and CDR2 (germline): KGHSH, LQKENI.

The rearrangement uses TRBV6-1 and TRBJ1-4; a weak D match, TRBD1 (5 bases). The V gene lost 0 bases and the J gene lost 8 bases, with 10 bases spanning the gap. This CDR3 spans 14 amino acids. The germline CDR1 and CDR2 sequences are MNHNS and SASEGT. CDR3: CASSEAEGHEKLFF. As DNA, the CDR3 is TGTGCCAGCAGTGAAGCGGAGGGGCACGAAAAACTGTTTTTT.

V gene TRBV19 combines with J gene TRBJ1-2; possibly TRBD1 for D (5 bases). CDR3 length: 13 residues. Deletions cut 3 bases from V and 1 base from J, with 6 bases between. Germline CDR1 is LNHDA and CDR2 is SQIVND (reference sequence). The CDR3 region is CASSIDSNYGYTF. CDR3 in DNA: TGTGCCAGTAGTATCGACAGTAACTATGGCTACACCTTC.

The rearrangement links TRBV10-1 to TRBJ1-1; D is ambiguous. The V end was cut by 2 bases, the J end by 1 base, with 17 bases between. The length of the CDR3 is 17 residues. Germline-derived CDR1 and CDR2 are WNHNN and SYGVQD (reference sequence). The CDR3 coding sequence is TGCGCCAGCAGTGAGAGCGAACCTCATGGCCCGAACACTGAAGCTTTCTTT. This sequence encodes CASSESEPHGPNTEAFF.

V gene TRBV5-1 combines with J gene TRBJ2-2, with D hard to call. CDR1 is SGHRS, CDR2 YFSETQ, per germline. CDR3 length: 14 residues. Trimming cost V 4 bases and J 1 base, with 8 bases left between them. The CDR3 nucleotides read TGCGCCAGCAGCCTACGACAGAACACCGGGGAGCTGTTTTTT. This gives the protein CASSLRQNTGELFF.

This chain joins TRBV7-6 and TRBJ2-1; 8 positions agree with TRBD2. V gave up 2 bases and J gave up 3 bases; unmatched junction bases: 6. Germline loops: CDR1 SGHVS, CDR2 FNYEAQ. The CDR3 is 16 residues long. The CDR3 DNA is TGTGCCAGCAGCTTACGGCGGGGGGAGATCTACAATGAGCAGTTCTTC. Its protein is CASSLRRGEIYNEQFF.

The rearrangement joins TRBV5-1 to TRBJ1-6; TRBD1 agrees at 8 bases. The germline V gene encodes CDR1 SGHRS and CDR2 YFSETQ. This CDR3 has 14 residues. Losses at the gene ends were 1 base for V and 14 bases for J; bases not matched to a gene: 8. In DNA, the CDR3 is TGCGCCAGCAGCTTGTCCGGACAGGGTCAAACCCTCCACTTT. Encoded protein: CASSLSGQGQTLHF.

The rearrangement joins TRBV5-1 to TRBJ1-1, with D possibly TRBD1 on 6 matching bases. The V end lost 4 bases, the J end lost 1 base, and 11 bases lay between the germline ends. CDR3 length: 14 residues. Germline CDR1 reads SGHRS; CDR2 reads YFSETQ. The CDR3 loop is CASSPDSENTEAFF. CDR3 DNA: TGCGCCAGCAGCCCGGACAGCGAGAACACTGAAGCTTTCTTT.

The chain recombines TRBV29-1 with TRBJ2-1, with 7 bases fitting TRBD2. CDR1 and CDR2 from the germline V gene are SQVTM and ANQGSEA. The length of the CDR3 is 13 residues. Losses at the gene ends were 1 base for V and 6 bases for J; bases not matched to a gene: 3. CDR3 bases: TGCAGCGTTGAAGGGACTAGATTCAATGAGCAGTTCTTC. This translates into CSVEGTRFNEQFF.

This chain joins TRBV28 and TRBJ2-7; 7 bases map to TRBD1. CDR1 is MDHEN and CDR2 is SYDVKM in the germline V gene. This CDR3 has 15 residues. J lost 0 bases, V lost 6 bases, and 8 bases had no gene match. For the CDR3, the DNA is TGTGCCAGCAGACCGGGACAGATAAACTCCTACGAGCAGTACTTC. This translates into CASRPGQINSYEQYF. The full variable domain, its missing parts supplied by reference TRBV28 and TRBJ2-7, is DVKVTQSSRYLVKRTGEKVFLECVQDMDHENMFWYRQDPGLGLRLIYFSYDVKMKEKGDIPEGYSVSREKKERFSLILESASTNQTSMYLCASRPGQINSYEQYFGPGTRLTVT.

For this clone: Other DNA sequences in this sample translate to the same CDR3. This rearrangement joins TRBV6-5 to TRBJ2-7; TRBD2 aligns across 12 bases. Germline-derived CDR1 and CDR2 are MNHEY and SVGAGI. The CDR3 length is 16 residues. J lost 1 base, V lost 0 bases, and 1 base had no gene match. The CDR3 DNA follows: TGTGCCAGCAGTTACTCCGGGACTAGCGGGTCCTACGAGCAGTACTTC. It yields the protein CASSYSGTSGSYEQYF.

The chain carries TRBV4-1 and TRBJ2-3; no reliable D call. The CDR3 loop spans 15 amino acids. V was trimmed by 2 bases and J by 4 bases, leaving 13 bases between them. Germline V gene data show CDR1 as MGHRA and CDR2 as YSYEKL. CDR3 in amino acids: CASSQSKHSPDTQYF. Written as DNA, the CDR3 is TGCGCCAGCAGCCAATCTAAGCATTCCCCAGATACGCAGTATTTT.

The chain has TRBV6-5 and TRBJ2-7; 7 nucleotides line up with TRBD1. Germline-derived CDR1 and CDR2 are MNHEY and SVGAGI. The CDR3 totals 16 residues. The junction had 11 bases not matched to a gene; V was cut back by 4 bases and J by 2 bases. The DNA for the CDR3 is TGTGCCAGCAGTTCCTCGAAGACAGGGTCGGCCTACGAGCAGTACTTC. Its protein is CASSSSKTGSAYEQYF.

The chain uses TRBV15 and TRBJ1-5, with TRBD1 as a possible D gene (6 bases). This CDR3 is 17 amino acids long. Germline V gives CDR1 LNHNV, CDR2 YYDKDF (reference sequence). Between the trimmed V and J ends, which lost 5 bases and 9 bases, there was a span of 26 bases. CDR3 sequence: CATSALPGDRRRPPQHF. CDR3 DNA: TGTGCCACCAGCGCACTCCCAGGGGACCGGAGGCGTCCGCCCCAGCATTTT.

The chain carries TRBV13 and TRBJ2-3, with 10 bases aligning to TRBD2. Germline values: CDR1 PRHDT, CDR2 FYEKMQ (reference sequence). Trimming took 5 bases from V and 5 from J; bases not matched to a gene: 7. The CDR3 spans 15 residues. The CDR3 coding sequence is TGTGCCAGCAGCGCCCTAGCGGGGGTTGGAGATACGCAGTATTTT. It specifies CASSALAGVGDTQYF.

Turning to this clone: In the same sample, other DNA sequences code for this CDR3. The genes are TRBV7-2 and TRBJ1-5, with 9 nucleotides matching TRBD1. Losses at the gene ends were 4 bases for V and 4 bases for J; bases not matched to a gene: 2. CDR3 length equals 14 residues. Germline V gene data show CDR1 as SGHTA and CDR2 as FQGNSA. CDR3 DNA: TGTGCCAGCAGCTCCGGGACAGGGAATCAGCCCCAGCATTTT. It yields the protein CASSSGTGNQPQHF.

CDR3: CASSLGQSTDTQYF. For the CDR3, the DNA is TGTGCCAGCAGCCTCGGACAGAGCACAGATACGCAGTATTTT. The V call is TRBV6-6, the J call TRBJ2-3, with D tentatively TRBD1 (6 bases). The CDR3 is made up of 14 amino acids. Trimming cost V 6 bases and J 0 bases, with 10 bases left between them. Germline V gene data show CDR1 as MNHNY and CDR2 as SVGAGI (reference sequence).